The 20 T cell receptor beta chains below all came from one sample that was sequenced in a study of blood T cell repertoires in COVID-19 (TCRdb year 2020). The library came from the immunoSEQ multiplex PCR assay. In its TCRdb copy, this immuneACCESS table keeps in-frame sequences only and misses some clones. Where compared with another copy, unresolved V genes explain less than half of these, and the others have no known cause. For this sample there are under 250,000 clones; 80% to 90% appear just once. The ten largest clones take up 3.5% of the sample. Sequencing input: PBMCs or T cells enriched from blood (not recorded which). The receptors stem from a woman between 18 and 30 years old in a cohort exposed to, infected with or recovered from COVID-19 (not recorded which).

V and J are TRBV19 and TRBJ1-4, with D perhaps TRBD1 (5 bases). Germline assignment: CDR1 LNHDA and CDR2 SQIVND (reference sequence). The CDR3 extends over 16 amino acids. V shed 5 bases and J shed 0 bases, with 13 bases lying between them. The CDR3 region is CASSDNGGATNEKLFF. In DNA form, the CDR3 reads TGTGCCAGTAGTGACAACGGGGGTGCAACTAATGAAAAACTGTTTTTT. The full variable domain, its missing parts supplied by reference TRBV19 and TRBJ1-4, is DGGITQSPKYLFRKEGQNVTLSCEQNLNHDAMYWYRQDPGQGLRLIYYSQIVNDFQKGDIAEGYSVSREKKESFPLTVTSAQKNPTAFYLCASSDNGGATNEKLFFGSGTQLSVL.

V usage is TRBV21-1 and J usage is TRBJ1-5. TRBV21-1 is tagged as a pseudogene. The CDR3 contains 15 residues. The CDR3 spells CASSKGYGSGQPQHF. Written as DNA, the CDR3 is TGTGCCAGCAGCAAAGGGTACGGTTCGGGTCAGCCCCAGCATTTT.

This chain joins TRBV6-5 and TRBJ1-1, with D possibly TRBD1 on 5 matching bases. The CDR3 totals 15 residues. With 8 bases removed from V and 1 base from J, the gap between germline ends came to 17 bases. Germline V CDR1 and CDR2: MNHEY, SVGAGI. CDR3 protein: CASAPIRDRNTEAFF. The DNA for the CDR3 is TGTGCCAGCGCGCCAATCCGAGACAGGAACACTGAAGCTTTCTTT.

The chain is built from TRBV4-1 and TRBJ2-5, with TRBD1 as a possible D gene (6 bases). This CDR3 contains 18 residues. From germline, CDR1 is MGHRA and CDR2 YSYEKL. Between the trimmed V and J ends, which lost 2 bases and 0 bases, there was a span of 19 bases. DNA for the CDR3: TGCGCCAGCAGCCAAAAAACCGGTGGCAGGGGAAACCAAGAGACCCAGTACTTC. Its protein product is CASSQKTGGRGNQETQYF.

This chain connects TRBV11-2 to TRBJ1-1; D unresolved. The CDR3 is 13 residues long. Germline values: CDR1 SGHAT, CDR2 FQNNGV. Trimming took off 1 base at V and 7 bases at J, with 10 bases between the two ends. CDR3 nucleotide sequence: TGTGCCAGCAGCTTAGGTCCCGGAGATGAAGCTTTCTTT. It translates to CASSLGPGDEAFF.

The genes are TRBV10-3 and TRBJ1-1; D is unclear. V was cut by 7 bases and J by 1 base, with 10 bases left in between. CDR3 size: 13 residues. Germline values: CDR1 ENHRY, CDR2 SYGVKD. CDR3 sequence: CAINPTGNTEAFF. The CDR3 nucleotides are TGTGCCATCAACCCGACGGGGAACACTGAAGCTTTCTTT.

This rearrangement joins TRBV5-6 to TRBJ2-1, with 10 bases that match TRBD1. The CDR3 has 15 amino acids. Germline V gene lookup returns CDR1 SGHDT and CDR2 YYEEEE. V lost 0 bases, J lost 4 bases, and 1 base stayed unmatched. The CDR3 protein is CASSLGQGAYNEQFF. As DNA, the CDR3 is TGTGCCAGCAGCTTGGGACAGGGGGCGTACAATGAGCAGTTCTTC.

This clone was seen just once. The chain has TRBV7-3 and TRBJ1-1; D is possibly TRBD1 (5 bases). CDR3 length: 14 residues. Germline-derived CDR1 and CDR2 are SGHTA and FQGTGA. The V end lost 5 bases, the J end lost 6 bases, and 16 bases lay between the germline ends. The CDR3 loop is CASSPAGGAAEAFF. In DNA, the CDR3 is TGTGCCAGCAGCCCAGCGGGGGGTGCGGCTGAAGCTTTCTTT.

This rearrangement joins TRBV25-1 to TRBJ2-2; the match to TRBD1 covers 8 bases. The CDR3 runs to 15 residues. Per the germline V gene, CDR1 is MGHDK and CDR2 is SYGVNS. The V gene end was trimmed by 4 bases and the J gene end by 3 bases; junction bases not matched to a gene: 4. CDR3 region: CASSVGDRYTGELFF. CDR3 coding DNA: TGTGCCAGCAGTGTGGGGGACAGGTACACCGGGGAGCTGTTTTTT.

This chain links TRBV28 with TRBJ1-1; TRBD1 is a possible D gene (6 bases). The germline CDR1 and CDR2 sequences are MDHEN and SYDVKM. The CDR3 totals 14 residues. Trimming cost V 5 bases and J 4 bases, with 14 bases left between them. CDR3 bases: TGTGCCAGCAGTCCGGGAAGGGGGGGCACTGAAGCTTTCTTT. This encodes CASSPGRGGTEAFF. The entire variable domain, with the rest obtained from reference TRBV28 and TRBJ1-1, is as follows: DVKVTQSSRYLVKRTGEKVFLECVQDMDHENMFWYRQDPGLGLRLIYFSYDVKMKEKGDIPEGYSVSREKKERFSLILESASTNQTSMYLCASSPGRGGTEAFFGQGTRLTVV.

CDR3 protein: CSVVRRGANVLTF. DNA for the CDR3: TGCAGCGTTGTTCGGAGAGGGGCCAACGTCCTGACTTTC. The genes are TRBV29-1 and TRBJ2-6, with D uncertain. Germline-derived CDR1 and CDR2 are SQVTM and ANQGSEA. CDR3 length equals 13 residues. V dropped 4 bases and J dropped 4 bases, with 8 bases sitting between them. The full variable domain, its missing parts supplied by reference TRBV29-1 and TRBJ2-6, is SAVISQKPSRDICQRGTSLTIQCQVDSQVTMMFWYRQQPGQSLTLIATANQGSEATYESGFVIDKFPISRPNLTFSTLTVSNMSPEDSSIYLCSVVRRGANVLTFGAGSRLTVL.

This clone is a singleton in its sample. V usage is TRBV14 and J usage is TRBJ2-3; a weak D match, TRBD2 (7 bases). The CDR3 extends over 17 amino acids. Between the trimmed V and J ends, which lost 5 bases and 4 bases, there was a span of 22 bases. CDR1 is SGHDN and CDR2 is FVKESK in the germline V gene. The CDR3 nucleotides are TGTGCCAGCAGCTTCTCCCGGGGGGCAACGAGCCCAGATACGCAGTATTTT. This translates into CASSFSRGATSPDTQYF. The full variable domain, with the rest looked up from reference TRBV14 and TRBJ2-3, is EAGVTQFPSHSVIEKGQTVTLRCDPISGHDNLYWYRRVMGKEIKFLLHFVKESKQDESGMPNNRFLAERTGGTYSTLKVQPAELEDSGVYFCASSFSRGATSPDTQYFGPGTRLTVL.

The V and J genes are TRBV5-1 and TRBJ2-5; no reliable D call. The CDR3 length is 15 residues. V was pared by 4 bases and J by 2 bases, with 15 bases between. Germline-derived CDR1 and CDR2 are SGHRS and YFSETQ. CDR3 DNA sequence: TGCGCCAGCAGCCAAGTCGAATCCCTACAAGAGACCCAGTACTTC. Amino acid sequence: CASSQVESLQETQYF.

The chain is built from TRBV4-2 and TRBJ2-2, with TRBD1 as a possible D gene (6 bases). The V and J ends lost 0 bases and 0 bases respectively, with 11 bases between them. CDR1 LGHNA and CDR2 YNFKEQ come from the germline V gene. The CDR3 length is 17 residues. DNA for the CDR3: TGTGCCAGCAGCCAAGACGAACAGGGAGCGAACACCGGGGAGCTGTTTTTT. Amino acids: CASSQDEQGANTGELFF.

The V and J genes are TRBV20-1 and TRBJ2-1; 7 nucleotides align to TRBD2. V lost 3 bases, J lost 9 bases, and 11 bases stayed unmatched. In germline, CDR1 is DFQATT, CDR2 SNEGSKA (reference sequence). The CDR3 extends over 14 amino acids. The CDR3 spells CSASRAGEGSEQFF. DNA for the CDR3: TGCAGTGCTAGTCGCGCGGGGGAGGGCAGTGAGCAGTTCTTC.

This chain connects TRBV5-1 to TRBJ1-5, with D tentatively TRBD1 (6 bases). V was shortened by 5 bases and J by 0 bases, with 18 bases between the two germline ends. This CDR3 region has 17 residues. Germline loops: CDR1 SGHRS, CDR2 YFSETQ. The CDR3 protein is CASRHRTDKYSNQPQHF. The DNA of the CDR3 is TGCGCCAGCAGACACCGGACAGATAAATATAGCAATCAGCCCCAGCATTTT.

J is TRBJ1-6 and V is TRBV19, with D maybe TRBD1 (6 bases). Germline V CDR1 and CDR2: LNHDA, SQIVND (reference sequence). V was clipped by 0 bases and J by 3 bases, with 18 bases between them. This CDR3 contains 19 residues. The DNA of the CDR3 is TGTGCCAGTAGTATAGATGGCGGGCGGCAGGGGATCTATAATTCACCCCTCCACTTT. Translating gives CASSIDGGRQGIYNSPLHF.

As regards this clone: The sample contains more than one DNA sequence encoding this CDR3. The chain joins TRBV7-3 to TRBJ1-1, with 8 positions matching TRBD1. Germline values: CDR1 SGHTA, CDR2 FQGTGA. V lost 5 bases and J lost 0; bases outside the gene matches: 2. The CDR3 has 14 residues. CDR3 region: CASSPGGLNTEAFF. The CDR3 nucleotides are TGTGCCAGCAGCCCAGGGGGCCTGAACACTGAAGCTTTCTTT.

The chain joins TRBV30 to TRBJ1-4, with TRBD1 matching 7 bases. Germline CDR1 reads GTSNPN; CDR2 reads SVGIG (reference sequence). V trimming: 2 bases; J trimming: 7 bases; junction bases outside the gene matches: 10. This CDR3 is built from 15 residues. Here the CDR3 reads CAWSTRTGGGEKLFF. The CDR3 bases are TGTGCCTGGAGTACTCGGACAGGTGGCGGTGAAAAACTGTTTTTT.

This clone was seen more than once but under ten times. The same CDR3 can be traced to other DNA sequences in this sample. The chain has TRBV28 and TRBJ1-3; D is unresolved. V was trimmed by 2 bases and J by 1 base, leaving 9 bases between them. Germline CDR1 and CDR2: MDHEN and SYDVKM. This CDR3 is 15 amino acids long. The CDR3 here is CASSLPTLSGNTIYF. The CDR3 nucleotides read TGTGCCAGCAGTTTACCGACTTTATCTGGAAACACCATATATTTT. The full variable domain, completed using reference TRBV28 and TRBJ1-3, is DVKVTQSSRYLVKRTGEKVFLECVQDMDHENMFWYRQDPGLGLRLIYFSYDVKMKEKGDIPEGYSVSREKKERFSLILESASTNQTSMYLCASSLPTLSGNTIYFGEGSWLTVV.